The following is a T cell receptor (beta chain) sequence with its context. Its matching antigen is unknown. The primer mix had 60 Vbeta and 13 Jbeta primers. Using immunoSEQ multiplex PCR, the repertoire was profiled, and TCRdb retains in-frame clones only, with some absent. In the table there are about 110,000 clones, around 77% of which are singletons. The sample comes from a study of cytomegalovirus exposure and HLA in healthy donors. Study-level results: The investigators catalogued 150 to 200 TCR beta chains as cytomegalovirus-associated. Sequence variants that were highly shared formed a cluster that was likely a sequencing artifact.

CDR3 length: 14 amino acids. V lost 0 bases, J lost 8 bases, and 6 bases stayed unmatched. Germline V CDR1 and CDR2: SGHAT, FQNNGV. The TCR was taken from a man younger than 30 in good health and CMV-seronegative. This chain joins TRBV11-2 and TRBJ1-1, with 7 bases aligning to TRBD1. Sequencing was performed on PBMCs. DNA of the CDR3: TGTGCCAGCAGCTTAGAACCCACAGGGGACGAAGCTTTCTTT. It translates to CASSLEPTGDEAFF.